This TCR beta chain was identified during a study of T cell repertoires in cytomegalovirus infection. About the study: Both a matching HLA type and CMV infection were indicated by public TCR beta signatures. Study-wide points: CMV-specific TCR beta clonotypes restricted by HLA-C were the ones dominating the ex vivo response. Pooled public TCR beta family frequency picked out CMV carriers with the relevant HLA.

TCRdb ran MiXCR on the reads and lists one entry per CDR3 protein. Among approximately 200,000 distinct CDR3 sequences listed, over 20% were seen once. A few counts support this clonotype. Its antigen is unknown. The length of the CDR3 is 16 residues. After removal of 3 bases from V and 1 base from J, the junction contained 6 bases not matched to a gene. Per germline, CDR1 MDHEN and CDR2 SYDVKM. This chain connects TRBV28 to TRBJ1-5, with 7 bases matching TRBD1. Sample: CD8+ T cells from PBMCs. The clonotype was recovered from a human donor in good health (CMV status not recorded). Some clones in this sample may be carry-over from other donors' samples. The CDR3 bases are TGTGCCAGCAGTTTTAGGGGGCGAGGGAGCAATCAGCCCCAGCATTTT. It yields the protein CASSFRGRGSNQPQHF.